A selection of T cell receptor beta chains follows, all from one sample in a study of patients and donors after allogeneic stem cell transplantation. TCRdb itself ran the RT-PCR reads through MiXCR, one entry per CDR3 protein. The data hold approximately 430,000 distinct CDR3 sequences, with 16% observed a single time. The sequencing input was blood, either unsorted or a sorted T cell fraction (not recorded which). These receptors all come from a human donor who was either an allogeneic HSCT recipient or a stem cell or donor lymphocyte infusion donor (not recorded which). It is not recorded whose cells these are; they may come from a transplant donor. Each CDR3 is given with its conserved first and last residue. A D gene is named only where the DNA matches it firmly. Expanded clones get a size class; other rows say once, few or many, or leave the size out.

NA,TRBV7-2,NA,TRBJ2-5,CASTEGTNLRETQYF,TGTGCCAGCACCGAAGGGACCAACCTTCGGGAGACCCAGTACTTC
NA,TRBV9,NA,TRBJ1-2,CASSPQTGGYTF,TGTGCCAGCAGCCCCCAGACAGGCGGCTACACCTTC
TRBD1,TRBV15,few,TRBJ2-5,CATSRFDPRGRQETQYF,TGTGCCACCAGCAGATTTGATCCCAGGGGGCGGCAAGAGACCCAGTACTTC
TRBD2,TRBV3-1,NA,TRBJ2-3,CASSQDLKRGASTDTQYF,TGTGCCAGCAGCCAAGACTTAAAGCGGGGGGCTAGCACAGATACGCAGTATTTT
TRBD1,TRBV6-1,NA,TRBJ1-2,CATLTGAINYGYTF,TGTGCCACCCTGACAGGGGCAATCAACTATGGCTACACCTTC
TRBD2,TRBV4-1,few,TRBJ2-1,CASSPLGGDEQFF,TGCGCCAGCAGCCCCCTCGGGGGGGACGAGCAGTTCTTC
NA,TRBV5-4,few,TRBJ2-7,CASSSFWRSYEQYF,TGTGCCAGCAGCTCTTTTTGGAGATCCTACGAGCAGTACTTC
NA,TRBV20-1,few,TRBJ1-1,CSARGTVVYTEAFF,TGCAGTGCTAGAGGGACAGTTGTGTACACTGAAGCTTTCTTT
NA,TRBV3-1,few,TRBJ2-7,CASSQGGGAHSYEQYF,TGTGCCAGCAGCCAAGGTGGAGGGGCCCACTCCTACGAGCAGTACTTC
TRBD2,TRBV12-3/TRBV12-4,few,TRBJ2-5,CASSLLAGGRETQYF,TGTGCCAGCAGTTTACTAGCGGGAGGGCGGGAGACCCAGTACTTC
NA,TRBV20-1,NA,TRBJ1-5,CSARDNRSNQPQHF,TGCAGTGCTAGAGATAATCGAAGCAATCAGCCCCAGCATTTT
NA,TRBV29-1,few,TRBJ1-4,CSAAWAFNEKLFF,TGCAGCGCTGCTTGGGCCTTTAATGAAAAACTGTTTTTT
NA,TRBV4-1,many,TRBJ2-1,CASSQGPGLVSSEQFF,TGCGCCAGCAGCCAAGGTCCGGGACTCGTGAGTAGTGAGCAGTTCTTC
NA,TRBV18,NA,TRBJ1-1,CASLLTKNTEAFF,TGTGCCAGCCTGTTGACAAAGAACACTGAAGCTTTCTTT
NA,TRBV2,NA,TRBJ2-2,CASRGLWGRVGELFF,TGTGCCAGCAGGGGCCTTTGGGGCCGTGTCGGGGAGCTGTTTTTT
NA,TRBV20-1,NA,TRBJ1-3,CSASRGGDIGNTIYF,TGCAGTGCTAGCAGGGGAGGTGACATTGGAAACACCATATATTTT
NA,TRBV7-2,few,TRBJ1-2,CASSFRVQGYGYTF,TGTGCCAGCAGCTTTCGTGTTCAGGGCTATGGCTACACCTTC
NA,TRBV29-1,few,TRBJ2-3,CSVEDGSSTDTQYF,TGCAGCGTTGAAGACGGTTCTAGCACAGATACGCAGTATTTT
NA,TRBV11-2,NA,TRBJ1-4,CASSLSRAREKLFF,TGTGCCAGCAGCTTATCCAGGGCTCGTGAAAAACTGTTTTTT
NA,TRBV6-5,NA,TRBJ1-2,CASSYRQEPSNYGYTF,TGTGCCAGCAGTTATAGACAGGAGCCCTCTAACTATGGCTACACCTTC
NA,TRBV12-3/TRBV12-4,NA,TRBJ2-7,CASSPGLPVLWEQYF,TGTGCCAGCAGTCCAGGACTACCCGTTCTGTGGGAGCAGTACTTC
NA,TRBV7-8,NA,TRBJ2-6,CAGSATGRITSGANVLTF,TGTGCCGGATCGGCTACAGGGCGAATTACGTCAGGGGCCAACGTCCTGACTTTC
TRBD1,TRBV7-3,few,TRBJ1-2,CASSLTGTGGAQKPYGYTF,TGTGCCAGCAGCTTAACCGGGACAGGGGGCGCACAGAAACCCTATGGCTACACCTTC
TRBD1,TRBV9,NA,TRBJ1-1,CASNRQGIEGAFF,TGTGCCAGCAACCGACAGGGGATTGAGGGGGCTTTCTTT
NA,TRBV5-4,NA,TRBJ1-1,CASSPWRPHQNTEAFF,TGTGCCAGCAGCCCATGGCGGCCACATCAGAACACTGAAGCTTTCTTT
TRBD1,TRBV6-6,few,TRBJ1-5,CASSTGGGQPQHF,TGTGCCAGCAGTACAGGGGGGGGTCAGCCCCAGCATTTT
NA,TRBV10-3,NA,TRBJ1-2,CAISEIGKGKSYTF,TGTGCCATCAGTGAGATAGGGAAGGGGAAGAGCTACACCTTC
TRBD2,TRBV15,many,TRBJ2-1,CATRDSGGYNEQFF,TGTGCCACCAGAGACAGCGGGGGATACAATGAGCAGTTCTTC
TRBD1,TRBV10-3,few,TRBJ1-2,CAISESTGVGYGYTF,TGTGCCATCAGTGAGTCGACAGGGGTTGGATATGGCTACACCTTC
NA,TRBV10-3,few,TRBJ2-3,CAISKGAQYF,TGTGCCATCAGTAAAGGGGCGCAGTATTTT
NA,TRBV16,NA,TRBJ1-3,CASSQSRDPSSGNTIYF,TGTGCCAGCAGCCAATCAAGGGACCCCAGCTCTGGAAACACCATATATTTT
TRBD1,TRBV2,few,TRBJ2-3,CASRTQGSENTQYF,TGTGCCAGCAGGACACAGGGGTCGGAAAATACGCAGTATTTT
NA,TRBV7-3,NA,TRBJ2-5,CASSGEPQETQYF,TGTGCCAGCAGCGGGGAGCCTCAAGAGACCCAGTACTTC
TRBD1,TRBV9,many,TRBJ2-1,CASSTQGAFGEQFF,TGTGCCAGCAGCACCCAGGGGGCTTTTGGTGAGCAGTTCTTC
NA,TRBV27,NA,TRBJ1-2,CASSLNGGGNYGYTF,TGTGCCAGCAGTTTGAATGGGGGAGGTAACTATGGCTACACCTTC
TRBD1,TRBV28,NA,TRBJ1-6,CATSGQGRSPLHF,TGTGCCACCTCGGGACAGGGGCGATCACCCCTCCACTTT
NA,TRBV20-1,NA,TRBJ2-7,CSAQPPAISSYEQYF,TGCAGTGCTCAGCCCCCCGCGATAAGCTCCTACGAGCAGTACTTC
TRBD2,TRBV6-2/TRBV6-3,few,TRBJ2-1,CASSYRGLAGVNEQFF,TGTGCCAGCAGTTACCGAGGGCTAGCGGGGGTGAATGAGCAGTTCTTC
TRBD2,TRBV4-1,few,TRBJ2-3,CASSQDSGREITDTQYF,TGCGCCAGCAGCCAAGATTCCGGGCGGGAGATCACAGATACGCAGTATTTT
TRBD1,TRBV7-2,few,TRBJ1-2,CASSWSGTGGRYGYTF,TGTGCCAGCAGCTGGTCCGGGACAGGGGGCCGGTATGGCTACACCTTC
NA,TRBV7-2,NA,TRBJ1-6,CASSLKTASYNSPLHF,TGTGCCAGCAGCTTGAAAACAGCCTCCTATAATTCACCCCTCCACTTT
NA,TRBV4-1,NA,TRBJ2-1,CASSRVGARYNEQFF,TGCGCCAGCAGCCGAGTTGGGGCTAGGTACAATGAGCAGTTCTTC
NA,TRBV10-3,NA,TRBJ2-7,CAISRTGRDEQYF,TGTGCCATCAGTCGGACGGGGCGGGACGAGCAGTACTTC
NA,TRBV5-8,NA,TRBJ2-7,CASNRRRSYEQYF,TGTGCCAGCAATCGACGGCGCTCCTACGAGCAGTACTTC
TRBD2,TRBV12-3/TRBV12-4,NA,TRBJ2-2,CASRGSGRTTGELFF,TGTGCCAGCCGAGGGAGCGGGAGGACCACCGGGGAGCTGTTTTTT
TRBD1,TRBV5-1,NA,TRBJ2-1,CASGPLGTGSGNEQFF,TGCGCCAGCGGCCCCCTGGGGACAGGGTCCGGTAATGAGCAGTTCTTC
NA,TRBV28,NA,TRBJ1-5,CASSLSTGVSNQPQHF,TGTGCCAGCAGTTTATCGACAGGAGTCAGCAATCAGCCCCAGCATTTT
NA,TRBV5-1,few,TRBJ2-1,CASSLPRRAGSSYNEQFF,TGCGCCAGCAGCTTGCCCCGTCGAGCGGGTAGCTCCTACAATGAGCAGTTCTTC
NA,TRBV24-1,NA,TRBJ1-5,CATSDSDRPRAQHF,TGTGCCACCAGTGATTCGGACAGACCTCGAGCCCAGCATTTT
NA,TRBV5-1,few,TRBJ2-7,CASKGIRYEQYF,TGCGCCAGCAAAGGAATCCGGTACGAGCAGTACTTC
NA,TRBV3-1,few,TRBJ2-5,CASSQFSTWGETQYF,TGTGCCAGCAGCCAATTCTCAACTTGGGGAGAGACCCAGTACTTC
NA,TRBV12-3/TRBV12-4,many,TRBJ1-1,CASSLAPGVEAFF,TGTGCCAGCAGTTTAGCGCCCGGGGTTGAAGCTTTCTTT
NA,TRBV14,few,TRBJ1-1,CASSSLRHKNTEAFF,TGTGCCAGCAGCTCTCTCCGACACAAGAACACTGAAGCTTTCTTT
TRBD2,TRBV6-2/TRBV6-3,NA,TRBJ2-2,CASSASGAGELFF,TGTGCCAGCAGCGCCAGCGGGGCCGGGGAGCTGTTTTTT
NA,TRBV5-4,NA,TRBJ2-6,CASSLDGPGGANVLTF,TGTGCCAGCAGCTTGGATGGGCCAGGTGGGGCCAACGTCCTGACTTTC